The TCR beta chain under discussion was sequenced for a study of blood T cell repertoires in COVID-19. For the study at large: Both acute and convalescent COVID-19 samples were obtained from the United States, Italy and Spain. T cells, B-cell-depleted T cells, or PBMCs supplied cDNA or gDNA.

The CDR3 length is 14 residues. Looked up from germline, CDR1 is MNHEY and CDR2 is SVGAGI. V dropped 5 bases and J dropped 5 bases, with 15 bases sitting between them. Sequencing was performed with immunoSEQ multiplex PCR; in TCRdb, only in-frame clones are kept and a portion is missing. The table lists approximately 100,000 clones, roughly 86% of them singletons. The sequencing input was peripheral blood. The V call is TRBV6-5, the J call TRBJ2-5, with a possible D match to TRBD1 (6 bases). The TCR originated in a man between 50 and 59 years old with acute or convalescent COVID-19. CDR3 protein: CASSQSGTRETQYF. The CDR3 DNA reads TGTGCCAGCAGTCAATCCGGGACACGGGAGACCCAGTACTTC.